This entry lists 19 T cell receptor beta chains sequenced from one sample in a study of T-cell reconstitution after alpha-beta-depleted transplantation in children. Unique molecular identifiers were incorporated when the TCRbeta library was constructed. MiXCR, applied by TCRdb to the PCR reads, yields one record per CDR3 protein. The sample comprises about 1,000,000 distinct CDR3 sequences, 25% to 35% of which are singletons, and over 25% rests with the top ten. Sequenced here: PBMCs, mostly from graft donor cells, sampled 360 days after TCRalphabeta/CD19-depleted stem cell transplant. All receptors come from a boy in the first two years of life who had a stem cell transplant for SCID, so the T cells may come from the graft donor.

CDR3 in amino acids: CATGLDRVADTQYF. The DNA for the CDR3 is TGTGCCACCGGATTGGACAGGGTTGCAGATACGCAGTATTTT. The chain recombines TRBV3-1 with TRBJ2-3; 8 bases agree with TRBD1. V gave up 10 bases and J gave up 4 bases; unmatched junction bases: 10. Germline loops: CDR1 LGHDT, CDR2 YNNKEL (reference sequence). CDR3 length: 14 residues.

The V call is TRBV2, the J call TRBJ2-7, with 8 bases aligning to TRBD1. The V gene's germline CDR1 is SNHLY and CDR2 FYNNEI. This CDR3 has 12 amino acids. The trim removed 8 bases at V and 4 bases at J, leaving 4 bases unmatched. The CDR3 spells CASAYRGYEQYF. CDR3 coding DNA: TGTGCCAGCGCTTACAGGGGGTACGAGCAGTACTTC.

The chain carries TRBV5-1 and TRBJ2-4, with D perhaps assigned TRBD1 or TRBD2 (5 bases each). Germline V gives CDR1 SGHRS, CDR2 YFSETQ. CDR3 length: 15 amino acids. Trimming shortened V by 2 bases and J by 3 bases, and 12 bases separated the two germline ends. CDR3 sequence reads: CASSFEPGRKNIQYF. CDR3 nucleotides: TGCGCCAGCAGCTTCGAGCCGGGACGCAAAAACATTCAGTACTTC.

The V gene is TRBV29-1, the J gene TRBJ2-1; D not resolved. V was clipped by 5 bases and J by 3 bases, with 8 bases between them. Looked up from germline, CDR1 is SQVTM and CDR2 is ANQGSEA. CDR3 size: 12 residues. This chain's CDR3 is CSVSPGYNEQFF. CDR3 coding DNA: TGCAGCGTTTCCCCCGGCTACAATGAGCAGTTCTTC.

This clonotype came up a few times. The rearrangement joins TRBV7-2 to TRBJ2-6; 7 bases map to TRBD1. The length of the CDR3 is 15 residues. V shed 3 bases, J shed 4 bases, and the junction held 3 bases outside the gene matches. The V gene's germline CDR1 is SGHTA and CDR2 FQGNSA. In DNA, the CDR3 is TGTGCCAGCAGCTTCAGGGGGTTCGGGGCCAACGTCCTGACTTTC. Protein sequence: CASSFRGFGANVLTF. The full variable domain, with the rest looked up from reference TRBV7-2 and TRBJ2-6, is GAGVSQSPSNKVTEKGKDVELRCDPISGHTALYWYRQSLGQGLEFLIYFQGNSAPDKSGLPSDRFSAERTGGSVSTLTIQRTQQEDSAVYLCASSFRGFGANVLTFGAGSRLTVL.

This clonotype was seen repeatedly, ten times or more. This chain joins TRBV7-8 and TRBJ2-7; 10 bases match TRBD2. The CDR3 covers 15 residues. Trimming at V came to 1 base and at J to 4 bases, leaving 4 bases not matched to a gene. From germline, CDR1 is SGHVS and CDR2 FQNEAQ. DNA for the CDR3: TGTGCCAGCAGCTTAGGGACTAGCGGTTCATACGAGCAGTACTTC. Translation: CASSLGTSGSYEQYF. Filled out from reference TRBV7-8 and TRBJ2-7, the complete variable domain reads GAGVSQSPRYKVAKRGQDVALRCDPISGHVSLFWYQQALGQGPEFLTYFQNEAQLDKSGLPSDRFFAERPEGSVSTLKIQRTQQEDSAVYLCASSLGTSGSYEQYFGPGTRLTVT.

V usage is TRBV28 and J usage is TRBJ1-3; D remains unclear. CDR3 length: 15 residues. Trimming shortened V by 6 bases and J by 4 bases, and 16 bases separated the two germline ends. CDR1 is MDHEN, CDR2 SYDVKM, per germline. Written as DNA, the CDR3 is TGTGCCAGCAGATACGACCAACTGGCAGGAAACACCATATATTTT. Its translation: CASRYDQLAGNTIYF.

As DNA, the CDR3 is TGCGCCAGCAGCTTTGGCGGGGGCAATTTCGAGCAGTACTTC. This codes for CASSFGGGNFEQYF. This chain links TRBV5-1 with TRBJ2-7; tentative D call: TRBD2 (7 bases). The germline V gene encodes CDR1 SGHRS and CDR2 YFSETQ. Trimming cost V 2 bases and J 6 bases, with 15 bases left between them. This CDR3 is built from 14 residues.

Ten or more counts support this clonotype. The J gene is TRBJ1-3, the V gene TRBV20-1; D might be TRBD1 (6 bases). Germline V gene data show CDR1 as DFQATT and CDR2 as SNEGSKA (reference sequence). V was cut by 6 bases and J by 4 bases, with 16 bases left in between. The CDR3 totals 14 residues. CDR3 sequence: CSALANRVGNTIYF. The CDR3, as DNA: TGCAGTGCCTTAGCAAACAGGGTGGGAAACACCATATATTTT.

This clonotype appeared a few times. The J gene is TRBJ2-3, the V gene TRBV12-3 or TRBV12-4; D is uncertain. The CDR3 sequence is 15 residues long. The ends were cut back, 5 bases at V and 0 bases at J, with 12 bases in the middle. As DNA, the CDR3 is TGTGCCAGCAGTACCCCTAGAATCAGCACAGATACGCAGTATTTT. This translates into CASSTPRISTDTQYF.

The rearrangement joins TRBV28 to TRBJ1-3, with TRBD1 matching over 8 bases. The CDR3 totals 14 residues. V lost 6 bases to trimming and J lost 4 bases; unmatched junction nucleotides: 5. Germline CDR1 MDHEN, CDR2 SYDVKM. CDR3 DNA sequence: TGTGCCAGCAGCGCCCGGGACAGGGGAAACACCATATATTTT. It yields the protein CASSARDRGNTIYF.

This clonotype has a single count. The chain combines TRBV24-1 with TRBJ2-1, with TRBD2 matching 8 bases. Trimming removed 1 base from V and 8 bases from J; junction bases left unmatched: 6. CDR1 and CDR2 from the germline V gene are KGHDR and SFDVKD. The CDR3 loop spans 15 amino acids. The DNA for the CDR3 is TGTGCCACCAGTGATTTCCGGGGGGGCCCCGATGAGCAGTTCTTC. The encoded protein is CATSDFRGGPDEQFF.

This clonotype showed up just a few times. The gene calls are TRBV12-3 or TRBV12-4 and TRBJ1-1; no definite D call. The CDR3 contains 13 residues. The V and J ends lost 2 bases and 10 bases respectively, with 14 bases between them. The CDR3 DNA reads as TGTGCCAGCAGTTTATCAGGATTGGCGGGAGCTTTCTTT. It encodes CASSLSGLAGAFF.

This clonotype showed up just a few times. V and J are TRBV5-1 and TRBJ2-7; D remains ambiguous. This CDR3 spans 12 amino acids. Germline-derived CDR1 and CDR2 are SGHRS and YFSETQ. Trimming took 5 bases from V and 2 from J, leaving 8 bases between them. The CDR3 protein is CASSSAAYEQYF. The CDR3 bases are TGCGCCAGCAGTTCAGCCGCCTACGAGCAGTACTTC.

Only a few counts were recorded for this clonotype. The chain employs TRBV7-9 and TRBJ2-3; 9 bases align to TRBD1. Germline lookup yields CDR1 SEHNR and CDR2 FQNEAQ (reference sequence). The CDR3 loop spans 16 amino acids. The V and J ends lost 5 bases and 4 bases, in that order; junction bases with no gene match: 10. The CDR3 sequence: CASSSPGTGSADTQYF. CDR3 DNA: TGTGCCAGCAGCAGTCCCGGGACAGGGAGCGCAGATACGCAGTATTTT.

This chain uses TRBV5-1 with TRBJ2-2; 9 bases are shared with TRBD1. Looked up from germline, CDR1 is SGHRS and CDR2 is YFSETQ. The CDR3 has 15 amino acids. The ends lost 5 bases at V and 6 bases at J; junction bases unmatched: 8. The CDR3 here is CASRTGTGIPGELFF. CDR3 bases: TGCGCCAGCAGAACCGGGACAGGGATTCCCGGGGAGCTGTTTTTT.

The V gene is TRBV6-5, the J gene TRBJ2-7; unclear D gene. The length of the CDR3 is 15 residues. The germline CDR1 and CDR2 sequences are MNHEY and SVGAGI. Trimming left V 3 bases short and J 2 bases short, with 14 bases between. The CDR3 here is CASSYTSRITYEQYF. The DNA for the CDR3 is TGTGCCAGCAGTTATACCAGCAGAATTACCTACGAGCAGTACTTC.

V usage is TRBV7-9 and J usage is TRBJ2-2; D remains unclear. This CDR3 has 14 residues. Trimming removed 4 bases from V and 1 base from J, with 7 bases in between. Germline CDR1 SEHNR, CDR2 FQNEAQ (reference sequence). CDR3: CASSSSQNTGELFF. The CDR3 DNA follows: TGTGCCAGCAGCTCGAGCCAGAACACCGGGGAGCTGTTTTTT.

The sample holds a few counts of this clonotype. The rearrangement links TRBV4-3 to TRBJ2-3; D may correspond to TRBD1 or TRBD2 (6 bases each). The CDR3 has 17 residues. Trimming cost V 0 bases and J 1 base, with 14 bases left between them. In germline, CDR1 is LGHNA, CDR2 YSLEER. In DNA form, the CDR3 reads TGCGCCAGCAGCCAAGATTGGAGGGGGGACGGCACAGATACGCAGTATTTT. Translated, it gives CASSQDWRGDGTDTQYF.